These 7 T cell receptor beta chains were sequenced from one sample in a study of post-analysis software for immune sequencing data. Study results and caveats: Four to six TRBV segments, including TRBV5-6, TRBV5-1 and TRBV20-1, were more frequent in patients than controls.

No antigen has been identified for these receptors. Every TCR beta cDNA library bore unique molecular identifiers. Using its own MiXCR run on the PCR reads, TCRdb lists one record per CDR3 protein. The sample yields roughly 600,000 distinct CDR3 sequences, roughly 47% seen once. The sequencing sample was made of blood. The receptor set was obtained from a girl aged 10-17 years with multiple sclerosis.

The chain links TRBV12-3 or TRBV12-4 to TRBJ2-5; 11 bases map to TRBD2. After removal of 3 bases from V and 4 bases from J, the junction contained 10 bases not matched to a gene. The CDR3 has 17 amino acids. CDR3 in amino acids: CASSFIAGGPVGETQYF. The CDR3 coding sequence is TGTGCCAGCAGTTTCATAGCGGGAGGGCCCGTGGGAGAGACCCAGTACTTC.

Only a few counts were recorded for this clonotype. The chain couples TRBV29-1 to TRBJ2-1, with 9 bases matching TRBD2. The trim removed 4 bases at V and 1 base at J, leaving 8 bases unmatched. There are 16 residues in the CDR3. The V gene's germline CDR1 is SQVTM and CDR2 ANQGSEA. CDR3 coding DNA: TGCAGCGTTGGTCTCAGGGCGGGGGGGTCCTACAATGAGCAGTTCTTC. Translating it yields CSVGLRAGGSYNEQFF.

This clonotype appeared a single time. This chain connects TRBV6-5 to TRBJ2-2, with unresolved D. In germline, CDR1 is MNHEY, CDR2 SVGAGI. Trimming removed 6 bases at V and 7 bases at J, with 12 bases between. This CDR3 has 13 amino acids. The CDR3, as DNA: TGTGCCAGCAGCCGGGCCCCGGGCGGGGAGCTGTTTTTT. Its translation is CASSRAPGGELFF.

The rearrangement links TRBV12-3 or TRBV12-4 to TRBJ2-5; D is unresolved. This CDR3 region has 13 residues. With 3 bases removed from V and 0 bases from J, the gap between germline ends came to 5 bases. The CDR3 protein is CASSFNDQETQYF. DNA of the CDR3: TGTGCCAGCAGTTTTAACGACCAAGAGACCCAGTACTTC.

The J gene is TRBJ2-1, the V gene TRBV6-1, with 9 bases matching TRBD2. The germline gives CDR1 MNHNS, CDR2 SASEGT. V dropped 5 bases and J dropped 5; count of bases not matched to a gene: 10. The CDR3 is made up of 16 amino acids. CDR3 loop: CASSSRGGRGNNEQFF. The CDR3, as DNA: TGTGCCAGCAGTTCAAGGGGCGGGAGGGGGAACAATGAGCAGTTCTTC.

The V call is TRBV12-3 or TRBV12-4, the J call TRBJ2-5; TRBD1 aligns across 9 bases. The J call may be incorrect, as the DNA end agrees better with TRBJ2-7. The CDR3 contains 15 residues. CDR3 in DNA: TGTGCCAGCAGTATACAGGGGGCACTCAGTTACGAGCAGTACTTC. This sequence encodes CASSIQGALSYEQYF.

This clonotype was observed a handful of times. The V call is TRBV29-1, the J call TRBJ2-7, with 10 bases aligning to TRBD2. Looked up from germline, CDR1 is SQVTM and CDR2 is ANQGSEA. V was pared by 1 base and J by 3 bases, with 6 bases of the junction left unmatched. The CDR3 loop spans 15 amino acids. The CDR3 DNA sequence: TGCAGCGTTGAAGGAGGTAGCGGGGGGTTCTACGAGCAGTACTTC. Its protein is CSVEGGSGGFYEQYF.